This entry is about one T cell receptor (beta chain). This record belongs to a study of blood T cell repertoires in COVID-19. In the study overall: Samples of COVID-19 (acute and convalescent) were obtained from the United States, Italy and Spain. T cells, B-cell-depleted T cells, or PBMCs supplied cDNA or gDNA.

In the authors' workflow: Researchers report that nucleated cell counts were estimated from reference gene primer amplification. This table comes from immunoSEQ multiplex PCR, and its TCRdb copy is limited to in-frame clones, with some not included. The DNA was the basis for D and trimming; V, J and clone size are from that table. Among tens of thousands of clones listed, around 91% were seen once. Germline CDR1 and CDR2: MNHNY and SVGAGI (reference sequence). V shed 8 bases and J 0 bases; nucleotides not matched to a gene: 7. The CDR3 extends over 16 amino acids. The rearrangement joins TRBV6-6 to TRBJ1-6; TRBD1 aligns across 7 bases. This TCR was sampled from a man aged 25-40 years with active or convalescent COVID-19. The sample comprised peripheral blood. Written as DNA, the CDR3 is TGTGCCAGCCGGGACAGCTACTCCTCCTATAATTCACCCCTCCACTTT. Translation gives CASRDSYSSYNSPLHF.